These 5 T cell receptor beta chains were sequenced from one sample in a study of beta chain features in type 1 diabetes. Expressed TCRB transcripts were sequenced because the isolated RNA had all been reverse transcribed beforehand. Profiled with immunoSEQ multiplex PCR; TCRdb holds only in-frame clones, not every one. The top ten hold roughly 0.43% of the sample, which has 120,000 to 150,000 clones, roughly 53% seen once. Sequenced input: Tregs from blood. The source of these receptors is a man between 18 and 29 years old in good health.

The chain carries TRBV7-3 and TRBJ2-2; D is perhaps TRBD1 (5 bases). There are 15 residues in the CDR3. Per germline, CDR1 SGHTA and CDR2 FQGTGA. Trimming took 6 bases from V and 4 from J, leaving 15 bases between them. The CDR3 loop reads CASSSWGGFTGELFF. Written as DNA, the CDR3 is TGTGCCAGCAGTTCGTGGGGCGGTTTCACCGGGGAGCTGTTTTTT.

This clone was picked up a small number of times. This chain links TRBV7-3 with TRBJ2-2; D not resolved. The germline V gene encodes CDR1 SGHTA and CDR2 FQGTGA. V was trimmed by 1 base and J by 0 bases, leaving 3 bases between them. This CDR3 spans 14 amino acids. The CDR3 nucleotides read TGTGCCAGCAGCTTAAGGCCGAACACCGGGGAGCTGTTTTTT. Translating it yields CASSLRPNTGELFF.

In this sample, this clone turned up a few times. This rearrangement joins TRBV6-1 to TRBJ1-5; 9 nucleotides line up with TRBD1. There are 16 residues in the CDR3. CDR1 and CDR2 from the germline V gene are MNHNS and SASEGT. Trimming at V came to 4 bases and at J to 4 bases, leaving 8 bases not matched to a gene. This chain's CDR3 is CASSATGQGRNQPQHF. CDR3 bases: TGTGCCAGCAGTGCTACTGGACAGGGGCGGAATCAGCCCCAGCATTTT.

The CDR3 region is CASSYSYRSSYNEQFF. The CDR3 coding sequence is TGTGCCAGCAGTTACTCTTACCGTAGCTCCTACAATGAGCAGTTCTTC. The V gene is TRBV6-5, the J gene TRBJ2-1, with D uncertain. The CDR3 runs 16 residues. V was shortened by 0 bases and J by 0 bases, with 9 bases between the two germline ends. From germline, CDR1 is MNHEY and CDR2 SVGAGI.

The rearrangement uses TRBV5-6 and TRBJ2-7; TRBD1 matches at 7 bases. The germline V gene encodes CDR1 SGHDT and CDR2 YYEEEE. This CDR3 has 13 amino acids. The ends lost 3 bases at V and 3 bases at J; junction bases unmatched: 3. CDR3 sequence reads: CASSSGTDYEQYF. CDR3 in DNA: TGTGCCAGCAGCTCCGGGACAGACTACGAGCAGTACTTC.